The T cell receptor beta chain under discussion was sequenced for a study of blood T cells in healthy people across ages. V dropped 4 bases and J dropped 1 base, with 15 bases sitting between them. The germline V gene encodes CDR1 SGHRS and CDR2 YFSETQ. The CDR3 has 16 amino acids. In this sample, this clonotype turned up a few times. A second PCR, run for roughly 7 to 12 cycles, used a sample-barcoded 5' primer plus a J-beta primer mix. TCRdb reprocessed the 5' RACE reads with MiXCR, giving one entry per CDR3 protein. The sample holds around 1,900,000 distinct CDR3 sequences, about two fifths seen once. Approximately 9 milliliters was the volume of peripheral blood drawn from each donor.

The sequencing sample was made of blood. This receptor was obtained from a human donor in good health. This chain connects TRBV5-1 to TRBJ2-4; D gene ambiguous. The CDR3 DNA reads as TGCGCCAGCAGCACATCCACCGGTGGGGCCAAAAACATTCAGTACTTC. Translating it yields CASSTSTGGAKNIQYF.